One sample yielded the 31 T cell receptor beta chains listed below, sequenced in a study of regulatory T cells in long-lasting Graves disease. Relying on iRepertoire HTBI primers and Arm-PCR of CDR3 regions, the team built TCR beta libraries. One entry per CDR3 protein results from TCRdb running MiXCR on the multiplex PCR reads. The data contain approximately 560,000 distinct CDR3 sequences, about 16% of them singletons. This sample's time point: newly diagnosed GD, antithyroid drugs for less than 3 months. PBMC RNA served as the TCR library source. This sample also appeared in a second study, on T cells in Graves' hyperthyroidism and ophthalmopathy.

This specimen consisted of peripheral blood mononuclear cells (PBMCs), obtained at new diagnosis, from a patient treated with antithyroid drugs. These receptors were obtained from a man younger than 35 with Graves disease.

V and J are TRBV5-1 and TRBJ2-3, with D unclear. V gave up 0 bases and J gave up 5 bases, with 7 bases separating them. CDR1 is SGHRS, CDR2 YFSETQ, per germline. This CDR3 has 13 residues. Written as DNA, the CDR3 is TGCGCCAGCAGCTTGGAGGTCAGAGATACGCAGTATTTT. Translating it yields CASSLEVRDTQYF.

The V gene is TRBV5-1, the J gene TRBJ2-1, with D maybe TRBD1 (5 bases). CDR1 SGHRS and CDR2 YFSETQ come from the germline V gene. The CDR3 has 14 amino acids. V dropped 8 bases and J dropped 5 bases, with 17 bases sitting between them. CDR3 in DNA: TGCGCCAGTGTGGGAAAGGGGCACAACAATGAGCAGTTCTTC. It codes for CASVGKGHNNEQFF.

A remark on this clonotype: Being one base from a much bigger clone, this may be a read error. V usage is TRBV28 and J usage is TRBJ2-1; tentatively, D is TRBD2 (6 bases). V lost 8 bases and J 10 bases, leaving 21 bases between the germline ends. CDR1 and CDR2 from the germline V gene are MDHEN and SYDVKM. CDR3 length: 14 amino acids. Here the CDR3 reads CASPPTGSVAEQFF. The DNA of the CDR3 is TGTGCCAGCCCCCCCACCGGGAGTGTCGCCGAGCAGTTCTTC.

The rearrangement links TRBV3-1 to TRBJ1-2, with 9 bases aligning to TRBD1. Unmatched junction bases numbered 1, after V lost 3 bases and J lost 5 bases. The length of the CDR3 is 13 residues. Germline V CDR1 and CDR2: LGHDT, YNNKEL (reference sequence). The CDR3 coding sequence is TGTGCCAGCAGCCACGGACAGGGGTATGGCTACACCTTC. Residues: CASSHGQGYGYTF.

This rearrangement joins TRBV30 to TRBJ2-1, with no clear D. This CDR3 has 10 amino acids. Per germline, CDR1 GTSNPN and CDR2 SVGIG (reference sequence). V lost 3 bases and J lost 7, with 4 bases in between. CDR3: CAWSENEQFF. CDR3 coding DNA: TGTGCCTGGAGCGAAAATGAGCAGTTCTTC.

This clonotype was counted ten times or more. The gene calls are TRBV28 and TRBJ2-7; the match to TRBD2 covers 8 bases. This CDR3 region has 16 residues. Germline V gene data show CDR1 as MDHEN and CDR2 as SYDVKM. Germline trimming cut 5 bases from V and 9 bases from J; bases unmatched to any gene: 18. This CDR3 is CASSPPGIRGRNVQYF. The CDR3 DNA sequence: TGTGCCAGCAGTCCCCCCGGTATTCGCGGGAGGAACGTGCAGTACTTC.

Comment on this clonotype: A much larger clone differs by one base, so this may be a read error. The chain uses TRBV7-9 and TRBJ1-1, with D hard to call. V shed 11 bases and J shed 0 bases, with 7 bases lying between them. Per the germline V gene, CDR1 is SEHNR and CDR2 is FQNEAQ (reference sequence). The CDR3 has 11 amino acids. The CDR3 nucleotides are TGTGCCTGGGTCATGAACACTGAAGCTTTCTTT. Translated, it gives CAWVMNTEAFF.

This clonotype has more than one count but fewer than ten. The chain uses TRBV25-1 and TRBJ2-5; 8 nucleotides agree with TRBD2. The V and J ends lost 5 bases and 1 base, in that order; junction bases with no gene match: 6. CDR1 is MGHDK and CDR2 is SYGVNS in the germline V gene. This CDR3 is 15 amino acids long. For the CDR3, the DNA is TGTGCCAGCAGTTTAGCGGGACTCCTCCAAGAGACCCAGTACTTC. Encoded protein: CASSLAGLLQETQYF.

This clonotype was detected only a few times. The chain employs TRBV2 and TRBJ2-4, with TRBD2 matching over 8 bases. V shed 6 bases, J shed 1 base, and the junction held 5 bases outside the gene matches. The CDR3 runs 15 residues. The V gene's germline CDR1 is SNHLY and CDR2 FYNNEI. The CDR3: CASRISGTAKNIQYF. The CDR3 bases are TGTGCCAGCAGAATTAGCGGGACGGCCAAAAACATTCAGTACTTC.

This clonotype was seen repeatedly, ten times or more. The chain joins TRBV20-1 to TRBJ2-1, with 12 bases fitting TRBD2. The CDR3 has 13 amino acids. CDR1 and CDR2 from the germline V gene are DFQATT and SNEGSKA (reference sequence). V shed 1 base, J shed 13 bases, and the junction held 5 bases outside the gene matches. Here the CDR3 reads CSARASGGGNQFF. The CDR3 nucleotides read TGCAGTGCTAGAGCTAGCGGGGGGGGGAACCAGTTCTTC.

CDR3 coding DNA: TGCAGTGCTGGACTAGCGGGAGGGAGTGAGTACGAGCAGTACTTC. Protein product: CSAGLAGGSEYEQYF. The V call is TRBV20-1, the J call TRBJ2-7, with 15 bases fitting TRBD2. The CDR3 is made up of 15 amino acids. Germline V gene sequence: CDR1 DFQATT, CDR2 SNEGSKA (reference sequence). J gave up 4 bases and V 5 bases, and 6 bases lay outside the gene matches.

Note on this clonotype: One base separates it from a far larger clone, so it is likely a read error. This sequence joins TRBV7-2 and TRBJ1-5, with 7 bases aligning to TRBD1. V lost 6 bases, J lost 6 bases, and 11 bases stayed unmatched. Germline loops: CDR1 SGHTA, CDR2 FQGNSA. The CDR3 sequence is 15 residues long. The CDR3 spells CASSAQTGQSQPQHF. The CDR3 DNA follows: TGTGCCAGCAGTGCCCAGACAGGGCAAAGTCAGCCCCAGCATTTT.

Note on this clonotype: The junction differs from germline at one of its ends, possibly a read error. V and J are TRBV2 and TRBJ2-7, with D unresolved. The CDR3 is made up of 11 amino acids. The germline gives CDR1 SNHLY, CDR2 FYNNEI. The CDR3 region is CASSETGPCGF. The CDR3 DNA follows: TGTGCCAGCAGCGAGACCGGGCCATGTGGGTTC.

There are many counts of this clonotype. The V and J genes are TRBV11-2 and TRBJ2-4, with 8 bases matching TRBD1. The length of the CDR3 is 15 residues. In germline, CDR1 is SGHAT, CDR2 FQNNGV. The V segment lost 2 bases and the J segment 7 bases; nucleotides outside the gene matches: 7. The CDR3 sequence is CASSLSGQGWNIQYF. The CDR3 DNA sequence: TGTGCCAGCAGCTTATCCGGACAGGGTTGGAACATTCAGTACTTC.

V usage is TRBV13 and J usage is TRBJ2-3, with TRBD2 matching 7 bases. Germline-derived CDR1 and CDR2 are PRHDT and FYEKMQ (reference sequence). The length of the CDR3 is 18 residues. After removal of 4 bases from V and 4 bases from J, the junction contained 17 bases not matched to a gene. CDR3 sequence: CASSSTYLGTIDADTQYF. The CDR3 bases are TGTGCCAGCAGCTCCACTTATTTAGGGACTATAGATGCAGATACGCAGTATTTT.

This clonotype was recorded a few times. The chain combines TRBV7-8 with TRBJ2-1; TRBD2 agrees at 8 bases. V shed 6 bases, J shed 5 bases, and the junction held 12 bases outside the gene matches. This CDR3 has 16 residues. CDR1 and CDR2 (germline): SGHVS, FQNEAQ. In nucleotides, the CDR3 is TGTGCCAGCAGGCCAGGGTGGACTAGCACCAACAATGAGCAGTTCTTC. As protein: CASRPGWTSTNNEQFF. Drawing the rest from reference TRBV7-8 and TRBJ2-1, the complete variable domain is GAGVSQSPRYKVAKRGQDVALRCDPISGHVSLFWYQQALGQGPEFLTYFQNEAQLDKSGLPSDRFFAERPEGSVSTLKIQRTQQEDSAVYLCASRPGWTSTNNEQFFGPGTRLTVL.

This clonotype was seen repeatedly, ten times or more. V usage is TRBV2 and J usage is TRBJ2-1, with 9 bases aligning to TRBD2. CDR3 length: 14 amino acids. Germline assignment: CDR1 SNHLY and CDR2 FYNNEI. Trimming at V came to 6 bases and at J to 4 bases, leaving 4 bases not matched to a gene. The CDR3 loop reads CASSVAGVYNEQFF. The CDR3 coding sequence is TGTGCCAGCAGCGTAGCGGGAGTGTACAATGAGCAGTTCTTC.

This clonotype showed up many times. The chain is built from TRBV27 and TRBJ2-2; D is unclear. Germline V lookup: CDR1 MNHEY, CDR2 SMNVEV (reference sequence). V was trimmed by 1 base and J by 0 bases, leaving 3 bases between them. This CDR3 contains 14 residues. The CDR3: CASSLLSNTGELFF. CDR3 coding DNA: TGTGCCAGCAGTTTATTATCGAACACCGGGGAGCTGTTTTTT.

The CDR3 loop reads CASSKRERDEQFF. In nucleotides, the CDR3 is TGTGCCAGCAGCAAGCGGGAGAGGGATGAGCAGTTCTTC. V and J are TRBV7-9 and TRBJ2-1, with TRBD2 matching 8 bases. The CDR3 has 13 amino acids. Germline values: CDR1 SEHNR, CDR2 FQNEAQ (reference sequence). V trimming: 5 bases; J trimming: 8 bases; junction bases outside the gene matches: 5.

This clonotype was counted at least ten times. The CDR3 nucleotides are TGTGCCAGCATGAATTGGGGGGCTGGCTACACCTTC. This codes for CASMNWGAGYTF. The chain combines TRBV2 with TRBJ1-2, with a tentative D call TRBD1 (6 bases). The CDR3 spans 12 residues. The V gene lost 7 bases and the J gene lost 7 bases, with 13 bases spanning the gap. Per the germline V gene, CDR1 is SNHLY and CDR2 is FYNNEI.

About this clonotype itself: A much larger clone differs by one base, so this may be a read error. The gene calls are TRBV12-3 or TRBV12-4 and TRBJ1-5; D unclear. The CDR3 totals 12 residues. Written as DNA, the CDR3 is TGTGCCAGCAGTTATCCGGGAGAGCCCCGGCATTTT. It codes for CASSYPGEPRHF.

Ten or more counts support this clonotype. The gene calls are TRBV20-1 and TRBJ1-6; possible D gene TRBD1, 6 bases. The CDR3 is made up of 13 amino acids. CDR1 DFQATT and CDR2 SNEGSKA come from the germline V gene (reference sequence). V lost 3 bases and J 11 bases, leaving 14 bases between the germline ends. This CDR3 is CSASPIAGAPLHF. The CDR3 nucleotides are TGCAGTGCTAGTCCCATTGCAGGGGCACCCCTCCACTTT.

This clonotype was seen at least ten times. DNA of the CDR3: TGCAGCGTTGTTGCAGGGATTTACGAGCAGTACTTC. Translating gives CSVVAGIYEQYF. The chain carries TRBV29-1 and TRBJ2-7; maybe TRBD1 (5 bases). The CDR3 totals 12 residues. In germline, CDR1 is SQVTM, CDR2 ANQGSEA. The V end was cut by 4 bases, the J end by 4 bases, with 11 bases between.

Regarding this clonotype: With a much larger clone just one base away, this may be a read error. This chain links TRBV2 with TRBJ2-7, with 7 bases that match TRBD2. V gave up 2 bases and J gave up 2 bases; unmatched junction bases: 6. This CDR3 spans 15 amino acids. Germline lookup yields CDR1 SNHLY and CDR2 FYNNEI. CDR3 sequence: CASSELAASPYEQYF. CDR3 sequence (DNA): TGTGCCAGCAGTGAACTAGCGGCGAGCCCCTACGAGCAGTACTTC.

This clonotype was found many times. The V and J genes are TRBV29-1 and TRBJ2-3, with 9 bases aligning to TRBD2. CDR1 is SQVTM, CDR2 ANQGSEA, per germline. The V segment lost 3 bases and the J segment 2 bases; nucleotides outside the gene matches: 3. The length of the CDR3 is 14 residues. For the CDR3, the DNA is TGCAGCGTTGAGGCGGGGGGGATCACAGATACGCAGTATTTT. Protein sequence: CSVEAGGITDTQYF.

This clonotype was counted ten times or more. CDR3 DNA: TGTGCCACCCTCCGAAAGGGGCAACTCTATGGCTACACCTTC. As protein: CATLRKGQLYGYTF. V and J are TRBV28 and TRBJ1-2; a weak D match, TRBD1 (5 bases). This CDR3 spans 14 amino acids. The V end was cut by 10 bases, the J end by 4 bases, with 19 bases between. From germline, CDR1 is MDHEN and CDR2 SYDVKM.

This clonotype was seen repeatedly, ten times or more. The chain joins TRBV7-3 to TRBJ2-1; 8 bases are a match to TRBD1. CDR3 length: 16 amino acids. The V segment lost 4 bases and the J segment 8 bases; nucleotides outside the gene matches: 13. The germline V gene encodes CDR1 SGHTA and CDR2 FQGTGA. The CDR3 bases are TGTGCCAGCAGCTCAAACCCGGGACAGGTCCCCGATGAGCAGTTCTTC. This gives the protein CASSSNPGQVPDEQFF.

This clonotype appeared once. DNA for the CDR3: TGTGCCAGCAGCTTGGACCCCGTTGACTCTAGAGAAGCTTTCTTT. Encoded protein: CASSLDPVDSREAFF. The chain is built from TRBV5-6 and TRBJ1-1; D gene ambiguous. Trimming left V 0 bases short and J 8 bases short, with 17 bases between. Germline lookup yields CDR1 SGHDT and CDR2 YYEEEE. The CDR3 consists of 15 residues.

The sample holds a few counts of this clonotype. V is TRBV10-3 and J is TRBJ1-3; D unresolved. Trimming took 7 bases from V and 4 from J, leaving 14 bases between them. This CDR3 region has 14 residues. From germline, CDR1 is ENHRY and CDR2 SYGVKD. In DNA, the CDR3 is TGTGCCATCACTAATGCCAGGACCGGAAACACCATATATTTT. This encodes CAITNARTGNTIYF.

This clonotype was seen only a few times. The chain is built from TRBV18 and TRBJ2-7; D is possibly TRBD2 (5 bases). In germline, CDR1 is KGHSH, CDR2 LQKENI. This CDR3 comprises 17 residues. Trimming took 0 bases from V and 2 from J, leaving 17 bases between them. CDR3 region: CASSPPEGKGSPYEQYF. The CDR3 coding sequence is TGTGCCAGCTCACCACCAGAGGGTAAAGGGTCCCCCTACGAGCAGTACTTC.

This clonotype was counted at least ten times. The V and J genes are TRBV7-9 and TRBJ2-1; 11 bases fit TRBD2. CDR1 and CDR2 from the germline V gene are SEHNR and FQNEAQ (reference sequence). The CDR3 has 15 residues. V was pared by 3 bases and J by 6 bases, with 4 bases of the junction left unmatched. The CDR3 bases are TGTGCCAGCAGCTTTGTAGCGGGAGGGCCCAATGAGCAGTTCTTC. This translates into CASSFVAGGPNEQFF.